This T cell receptor (beta chain) was documented in a study of a mutant IDH1 vaccine in newly diagnosed glioma. Study details: Most patients had received both radiotherapy and temozolomide, the prior options being radiotherapy, temozolomide, or both.

TCRdb's table, derived via immunoSEQ multiplex PCR, lists solely in-frame clones and lacks some. The table lists approximately 35,000 clones, roughly 90% of them singletons. Details on this clone: Its antigen is undetermined.

There are 17 residues in the CDR3. J lost 0 bases, V lost 5 bases, and 12 bases had no gene match. Looked up from germline, CDR1 is SGHRS and CDR2 is YFSETQ. Time point indicated: week 23, last vaccination. A single vaccine dose contained 300 ug of mutant IDH1 20-mer peptide, and topical imiquimod was used with it. Every donor had a new WHO grade 3 or 4 astrocytoma that was IDH1-mutant, with loss of nuclear ATRX. Findings of the study overall: Altogether, approximately 93% of patients exhibited vaccine-induced immune responses.

The chain joins TRBV5-1 to TRBJ2-3; 7 positions agree with TRBD1. Sequenced material: PBMCs, taken from a glioma patient whose treatment included an IDH1 peptide vaccine. This TCR derives from a man in his forties or fifties with glioma. The CDR3 DNA reads TGCGCCAGCAGTATGACCCGGACAGGAGATAGCACAGATACGCAGTATTTT. Amino acids: CASSMTRTGDSTDTQYF.